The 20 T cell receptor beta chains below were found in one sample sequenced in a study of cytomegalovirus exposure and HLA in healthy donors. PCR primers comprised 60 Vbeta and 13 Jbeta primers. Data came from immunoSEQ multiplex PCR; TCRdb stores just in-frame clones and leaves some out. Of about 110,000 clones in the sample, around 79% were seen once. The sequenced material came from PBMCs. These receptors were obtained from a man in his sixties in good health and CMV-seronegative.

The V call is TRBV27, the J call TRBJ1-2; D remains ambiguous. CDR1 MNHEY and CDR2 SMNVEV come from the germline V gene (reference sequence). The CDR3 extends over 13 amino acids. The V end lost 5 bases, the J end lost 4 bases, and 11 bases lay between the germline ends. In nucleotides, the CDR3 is TGTGCCAGCAGTGGTACGGGTGGCTATGGCTACACCTTC. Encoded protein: CASSGTGGYGYTF.

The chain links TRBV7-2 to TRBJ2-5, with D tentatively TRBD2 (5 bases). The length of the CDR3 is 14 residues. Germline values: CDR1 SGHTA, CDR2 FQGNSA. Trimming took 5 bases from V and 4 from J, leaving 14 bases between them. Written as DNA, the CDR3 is TGTGCCAGCAGCGTATCGGCTAGCCCAGAGACCCAGTACTTC. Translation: CASSVSASPETQYF.

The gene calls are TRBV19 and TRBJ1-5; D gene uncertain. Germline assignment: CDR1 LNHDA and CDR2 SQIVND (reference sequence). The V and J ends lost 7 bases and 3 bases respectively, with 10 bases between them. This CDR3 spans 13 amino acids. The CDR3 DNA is TGTGCCAGTAAGAGACATGACAATCAGCCCCAGCATTTT. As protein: CASKRHDNQPQHF. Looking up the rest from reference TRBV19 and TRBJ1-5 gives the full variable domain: DGGITQSPKYLFRKEGQNVTLSCEQNLNHDAMYWYRQDPGQGLRLIYYSQIVNDFQKGDIAEGYSVSREKKESFPLTVTSAQKNPTAFYLCASKRHDNQPQHFGDGTRLSIL.

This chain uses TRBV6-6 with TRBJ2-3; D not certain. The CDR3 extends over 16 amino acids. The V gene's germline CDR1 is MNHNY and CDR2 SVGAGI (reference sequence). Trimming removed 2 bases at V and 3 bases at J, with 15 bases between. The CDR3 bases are TGTGCCAGCAGTTACGCACATTTCTTGGTAACAGATACGCAGTATTTT. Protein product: CASSYAHFLVTDTQYF.

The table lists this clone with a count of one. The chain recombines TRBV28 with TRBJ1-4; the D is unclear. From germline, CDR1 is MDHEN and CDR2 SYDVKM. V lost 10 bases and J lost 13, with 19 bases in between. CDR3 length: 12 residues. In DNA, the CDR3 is TGTGCCACCCTCCTATTCGACGGAGGACTGTTTTTT. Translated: CATLLFDGGLFF.

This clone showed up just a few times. The CDR3 here is CASSPGEGYGYTF. CDR3 nucleotides: TGTGCCAGCAGCCCCGGGGAGGGTTACGGCTACACCTTC. The rearrangement links TRBV7-9 to TRBJ1-2; D is uncertain. V lost 5 bases and J 8 bases, leaving 15 bases between the germline ends. Per germline, CDR1 SEHNR and CDR2 FQNEAQ (reference sequence). The CDR3 extends over 13 amino acids.

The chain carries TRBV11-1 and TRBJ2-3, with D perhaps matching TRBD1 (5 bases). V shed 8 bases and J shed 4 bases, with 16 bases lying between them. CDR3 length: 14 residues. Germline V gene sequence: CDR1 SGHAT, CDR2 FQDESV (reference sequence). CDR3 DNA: TGTGCCAGCTCTTCGCAGGGCCCCCCAGATACGCAGTATTTT. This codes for CASSSQGPPDTQYF.

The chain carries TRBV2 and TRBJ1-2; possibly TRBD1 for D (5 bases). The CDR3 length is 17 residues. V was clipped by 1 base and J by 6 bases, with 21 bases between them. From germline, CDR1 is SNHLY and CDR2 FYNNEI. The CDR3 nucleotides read TGTGCCAGCAGTGAAGTGGACAAGTACCCTCGGAGTGATGGCTACACCTTC. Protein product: CASSEVDKYPRSDGYTF.

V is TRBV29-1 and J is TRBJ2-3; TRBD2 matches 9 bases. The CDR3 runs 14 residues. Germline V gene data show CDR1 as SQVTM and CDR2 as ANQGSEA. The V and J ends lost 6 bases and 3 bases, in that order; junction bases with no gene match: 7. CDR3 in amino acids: CSVKRGAGTDTQYF. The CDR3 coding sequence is TGCAGCGTAAAGCGGGGGGCCGGGACAGATACGCAGTATTTT.

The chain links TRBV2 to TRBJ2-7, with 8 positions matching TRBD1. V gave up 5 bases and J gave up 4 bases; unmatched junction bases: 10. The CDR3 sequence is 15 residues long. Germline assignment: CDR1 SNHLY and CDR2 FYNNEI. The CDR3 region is CASSPTPGQAYEQYF. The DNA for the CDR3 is TGTGCCAGCAGTCCCACACCGGGACAGGCGTACGAGCAGTACTTC.

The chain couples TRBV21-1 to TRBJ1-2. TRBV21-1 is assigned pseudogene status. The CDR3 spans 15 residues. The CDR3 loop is CASSKSFNSNYGYTF. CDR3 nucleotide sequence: TGTGCCAGCAGCAAATCTTTTAATTCTAACTATGGCTACACCTTC.

The CDR3 coding sequence is TGTGCCAGCAGCTTGAGACAGGAGGTAAATCAGCCCCAGCATTTT. Residues: CASSLRQEVNQPQHF. The V and J genes are TRBV5-8 and TRBJ1-5; a possible D gene is TRBD1 (6 bases). The CDR3 has 15 amino acids. V shed 1 base and J shed 4 bases, with 12 bases lying between them. The germline V gene has CDR1 SGHTS and CDR2 YDEGEE.

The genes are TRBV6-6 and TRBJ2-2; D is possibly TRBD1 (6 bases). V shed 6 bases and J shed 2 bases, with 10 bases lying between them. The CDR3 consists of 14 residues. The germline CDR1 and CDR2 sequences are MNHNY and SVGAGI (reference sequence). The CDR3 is CASRRTVNTGELFF. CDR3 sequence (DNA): TGTGCCAGCAGACGGACAGTAAACACCGGGGAGCTGTTTTTT.

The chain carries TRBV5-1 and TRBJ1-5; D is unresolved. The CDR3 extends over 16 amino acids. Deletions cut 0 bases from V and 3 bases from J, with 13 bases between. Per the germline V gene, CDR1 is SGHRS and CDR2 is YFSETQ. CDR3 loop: CASSLGPERDNQPQHF. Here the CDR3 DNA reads TGCGCCAGCAGCTTGGGGCCCGAGCGGGACAATCAGCCCCAGCATTTT.

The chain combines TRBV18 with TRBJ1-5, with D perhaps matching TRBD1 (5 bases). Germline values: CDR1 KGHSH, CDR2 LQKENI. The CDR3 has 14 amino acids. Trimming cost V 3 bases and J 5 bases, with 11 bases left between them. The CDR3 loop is CASSPRQSDQPQHF. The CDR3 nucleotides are TGTGCCAGCTCACCCCGACAGTCGGATCAGCCCCAGCATTTT.

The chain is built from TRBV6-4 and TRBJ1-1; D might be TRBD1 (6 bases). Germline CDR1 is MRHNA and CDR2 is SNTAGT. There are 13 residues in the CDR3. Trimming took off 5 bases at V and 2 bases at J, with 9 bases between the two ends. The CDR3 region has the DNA TGTGCCAGCAGTCGACAGGTTAACACTGAAGCTTTCTTT. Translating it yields CASSRQVNTEAFF.

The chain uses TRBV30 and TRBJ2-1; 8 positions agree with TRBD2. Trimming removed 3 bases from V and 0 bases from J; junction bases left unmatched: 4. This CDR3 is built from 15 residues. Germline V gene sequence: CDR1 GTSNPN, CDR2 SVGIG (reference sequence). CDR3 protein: CAWRAGTSSYNEQFF. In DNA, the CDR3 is TGTGCCTGGAGAGCAGGGACTAGCTCCTACAATGAGCAGTTCTTC.

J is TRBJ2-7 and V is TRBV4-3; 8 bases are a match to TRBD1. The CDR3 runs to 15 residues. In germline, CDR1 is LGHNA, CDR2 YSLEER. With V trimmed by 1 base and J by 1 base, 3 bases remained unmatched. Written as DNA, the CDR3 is TGCGCCAGCAGCCAAGCGACAGGGGATTCCTACGAGCAGTACTTC. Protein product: CASSQATGDSYEQYF.

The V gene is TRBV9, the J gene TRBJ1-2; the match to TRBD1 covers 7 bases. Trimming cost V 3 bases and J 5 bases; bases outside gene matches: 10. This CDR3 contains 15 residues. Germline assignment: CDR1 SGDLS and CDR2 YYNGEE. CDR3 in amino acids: CASSAGGRGQYGYTF. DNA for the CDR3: TGTGCCAGCAGCGCAGGGGGACGGGGTCAATATGGCTACACCTTC.

In DNA form, the CDR3 reads TGTGCCAGCAGCTCGATCAGCGGGGGATCCTACAATGAGCAGTTCTTC. This translates into CASSSISGGSYNEQFF. The chain carries TRBV7-2 and TRBJ2-1; TRBD2 matches 8 bases. CDR3 size: 16 residues. The V gene's germline CDR1 is SGHTA and CDR2 FQGNSA. Trimming removed 4 bases from V and 1 base from J; junction bases left unmatched: 6.